These T cell receptor beta chains were read from a single sample in a study of blood T cell repertoires in COVID-19. Assay: immunoSEQ multiplex PCR; the TCRdb copy retains only in-frame clones and omits some. The repertoire holds 45,000 to 65,000 clones, with around 80% as singletons. The sequenced sample consisted of peripheral blood. The receptors were sampled from a man between 40 and 49 years old with acute or convalescent COVID-19. Both conserved end residues are part of each CDR3. The D gene is left open where the match is weak. Some rows have no size entry. The others give once, few or many, or a class for an expanded clone.

>TRBV7-8|-|TRBD2|TRBJ2-5
CASSLPSGGLNPYF
TGTGCCAGCAGCTTACCTAGCGGGGGCCTAAACCCGTACTTC
>TRBV3-1/TRBV3-2|-|-|TRBJ2-5
CASSPRTSFQTQYF
TGTGCCAGCAGCCCCCGTACGAGTTTTCAGACCCAGTACTTC
>TRBV11-2|once|TRBD2|TRBJ2-5
CASSPDGAGGRGTQYF
TGTGCCAGCAGCCCAGACGGAGCGGGGGGCCGCGGGACCCAGTACTTC
>TRBV3-1/TRBV3-2|-|TRBD2|TRBJ2-3
CASSRTSGSTDTQYF
TGTGCCAGCAGCCGGACTAGCGGAAGCACAGATACGCAGTATTTT
>TRBV10-3|-|-|TRBJ1-6
CAISEVERPGSPLHF
TGTGCCATCAGTGAGGTCGAAAGGCCAGGCTCACCCCTCCACTTT
>TRBV10-3|-|-|TRBJ1-4
CAIRNRDNEKLFF
TGTGCCATCAGGAACAGGGATAATGAAAAACTGTTTTTT
>TRBV5-1|-|TRBD1|TRBJ1-1
CASTLNTGVEAFF
TGCGCCAGCACCCTTAACACAGGGGTTGAAGCTTTCTTT
>TRBV6-5|-|-|TRBJ2-5
CASSYLRFWETQYF
TGTGCCAGCAGTTATTTGCGGTTTTGGGAGACCCAGTACTTC
>TRBV19|-|-|TRBJ2-2
CASSQGRNTGELFF
TGTGCCAGTAGTCAGGGGCGTAACACCGGGGAGCTGTTTTTT
>TRBV7-2|-|TRBD1|TRBJ2-5
CASSLRGGLGEETQYF
TGTGCCAGCAGCTTACGAGGGGGCCTGGGAGAAGAGACCCAGTACTTC
>TRBV11-2|-|TRBD1|TRBJ1-3
CASSSYRGRDTIYF
TGTGCCAGCAGCTCCTACAGGGGGCGAGACACCATATATTTT
>TRBV5-4|few|TRBD1|TRBJ1-2
CASSPGTVLSSYGYTF
TGTGCCAGCAGCCCCGGGACAGTTTTATCTAGCTATGGCTACACCTTC
>TRBV9|-|-|TRBJ2-7
CASSVDSGSGSNSYEQYF
TGTGCCAGCAGCGTAGATTCGGGTAGCGGCTCTAACTCCTACGAGCAGTACTTC
>TRBV24-1|-|TRBD1|TRBJ2-2
CATGDRGTGELFF
TGTGCCACCGGGGACAGGGGAACCGGGGAGCTGTTTTTT
>TRBV18|-|-|TRBJ1-4
CASSSQGNNEKLFF
TGTGCCAGCTCATCCCAGGGGAATAATGAAAAACTGTTTTTT
>TRBV3-1/TRBV3-2|-|TRBD1|TRBJ2-7
CASSPLSGQGPEQYF
TGTGCCAGCAGCCCCCTATCGGGACAGGGACCCGAGCAGTACTTC
>TRBV3-1/TRBV3-2|-|-|TRBJ1-6
CASTLGLDRHLHF
TGTGCCAGCACCCTGGGATTAGACAGGCACCTCCACTTT
>TRBV12-3/TRBV12-4|-|-|TRBJ2-3
CASSTAKTDTQYF
TGTGCCAGTTCGACAGCCAAAACAGATACGCAGTATTTT
>TRBV27|-|TRBD1|TRBJ1-6
CASRGDSLNSPLHF
TGTGCCAGCAGGGGGGACAGCCTAAATTCACCCCTCCACTTT
>TRBV14|-|-|TRBJ1-1
CASSQDGNTEAFF
TGTGCCAGCAGCCAAGACGGGAACACTGAAGCTTTCTTT
>TRBV9|few|-|TRBJ2-2
CASSVAARGTGELFF
TGTGCCAGCAGCGTAGCGGCTAGGGGCACCGGGGAGCTGTTTTTT
>TRBV27|-|TRBD1|TRBJ1-5
CASSLQGAHQPQHF
TGTGCCAGCAGCTTACAGGGGGCTCATCAGCCCCAGCATTTT
>TRBV7-9|once|TRBD1|TRBJ2-3
CASSYRQGFADTQYF
TGTGCCAGCAGCTATCGACAGGGGTTCGCAGATACGCAGTATTTT
>TRBV18|-|TRBD1|TRBJ1-6
CASSGQGSSYNSPLHF
TGTGCCAGCTCCGGACAGGGGAGCTCCTATAATTCACCCCTCCACTTT
>TRBV10-1|-|TRBD2|TRBJ2-5
CASSEAGGSKTQYF
TGCGCCAGCAGTGAGGCGGGGGGCTCTAAGACCCAGTACTTC
>TRBV19|-|-|TRBJ2-5
CASSRYQETQYF
TGTGCCAGTAGCCGGTACCAAGAGACCCAGTACTTC
>TRBV5-4|-|TRBD1|TRBJ1-2
CASSEGQGLSGYTF
TGTGCCAGCAGCGAGGGACAGGGGCTATCTGGCTACACCTTC
>TRBV3-1/TRBV3-2|-|-|TRBJ2-3
CASSLLSSTDTQYF
TGTGCCAGCAGCCTTTTATCTAGCACAGATACGCAGTATTTT
>TRBV30|few|-|TRBJ2-3
CAWRVTGVRTQYF
TGTGCCTGGAGGGTGACGGGGGTTCGTACGCAGTATTTT
>TRBV3-1/TRBV3-2|-|TRBD1|TRBJ1-2
CASSQEGTVVNYGYTF
TGTGCCAGCAGCCAAGAGGGGACAGTCGTTAACTATGGCTACACCTTC
>TRBV6-1|-|-|TRBJ2-7
CASSEIRAEQYF
TGTGCCAGCAGTGAAATCAGGGCCGAGCAGTACTTC
>TRBV19|few|TRBD2|TRBJ2-2
CASMGGLAINTGELFF
TGTGCCAGTATGGGGGGACTAGCGATTAACACCGGGGAGCTGTTTTTT
>TRBV10-3|-|-|TRBJ1-2
CAIGAVGIYGYTF
TGTGCCATCGGGGCAGTTGGCATCTATGGCTACACCTTC
>TRBV9|-|TRBD2|TRBJ2-1
CASSPPGGRSREQFF
TGTGCCAGCAGCCCTCCCGGCGGGAGGTCGCGCGAGCAGTTCTTC
>TRBV5-1|-|-|TRBJ1-1
CARRLGPGGSSTEAFF
TGCGCCCGCCGCCTGGGCCCGGGGGGGAGTAGCACTGAAGCTTTCTTT
>TRBV4-2|-|TRBD2|TRBJ2-3
CASSPASGSTDTQYF
TGTGCCAGCAGCCCCGCTAGCGGGAGCACAGATACGCAGTATTTT
>TRBV2|-|-|TRBJ2-1
CASSGRNEQFF
TGTGCCAGCAGTGGGAGGAATGAGCAGTTCTTC
>TRBV29-1|-|TRBD1|TRBJ1-1
CSVEDPGQGVRSGAFF
TGCAGCGTTGAAGATCCGGGACAGGGGGTTCGGAGCGGGGCTTTCTTT
>TRBV3-1/TRBV3-2|few|-|TRBJ1-2
CALRHTGSGGWWGYTF
TGTGCCTTAAGACACACGGGAAGTGGGGGGTGGTGGGGCTACACCTTC
>TRBV24-1|few|TRBD2|TRBJ2-2
CATQGGVKTGELFF
TGTGCCACCCAGGGAGGGGTAAAGACCGGGGAGCTGTTTTTT
>TRBV9|-|TRBD1|TRBJ2-2
CASSGANRGWETGELFF
TGTGCCAGCAGCGGCGCCAACAGGGGTTGGGAAACCGGGGAGCTGTTTTTT
>TRBV5-1|-|TRBD1|TRBJ1-4
CASSRTGQGEGEKLFF
TGCGCCAGCAGCCGAACTGGACAGGGTGAGGGTGAAAAACTGTTTTTT
>TRBV19|few|-|TRBJ1-6
CASSIGLASPLHF
TGTGCCAGTAGTATAGGGCTTGCTTCACCCCTCCACTTT
>TRBV10-1|-|TRBD1|TRBJ2-2
CASSGDRAGELFF
TGCGCCAGCAGCGGCGACAGGGCCGGGGAGCTGTTTTTT
>TRBV5-1|-|TRBD2|TRBJ2-2
CASSSRGGNTGELFF
TGCGCCAGCAGCTCGCGGGGGGGAAACACCGGGGAGCTGTTTTTT
>TRBV12-1|-|-|TRBJ1-5
CASSLRGGQPQHF
TGTGCCAGCAGCTTAAGAGGGGGTCAGCCCCAGCATTTT
>TRBV5-1|once|TRBD2|TRBJ2-7
CASSRGLAATYEQYF
TGCGCCAGCAGCCGGGGACTAGCGGCAACCTACGAGCAGTACTTC
>TRBV18|-|-|TRBJ1-3
CASSPSGTTGNTIYF
TGTGCCAGCTCACCTTCCGGGACAACTGGAAACACCATATATTTT
>TRBV7-2|-|-|TRBJ1-5
CASSVDRSNQPQHF
TGTGCCAGCAGCGTAGACAGAAGCAATCAGCCCCAGCATTTT
>TRBV3-1/TRBV3-2|-|-|TRBJ1-1
CASSQDSRQLRNTEAFF
TGTGCCAGCAGCCAAGATTCCCGACAGTTAAGGAACACTGAAGCTTTCTTT
>TRBV3-1/TRBV3-2|-|-|TRBJ2-7
CASSVRDMVHEQYF
TGTGCCAGCAGCGTCCGGGACATGGTCCACGAGCAGTACTTC